Each of the 21 T cell receptor beta chains below was sequenced from the same sample in a study of OX40 agonist ivuxolimab in advanced cancers. Generated by immunoSEQ multiplex PCR, the TCRdb table keeps only in-frame clones and is missing some. The data show under 85,000 clones, approximately 90% seen once. The specimen was CD4+ or CD8+ T cells sorted from blood, collected in a trial of the OX40 agonist ivuxolimab. The receptors were gathered from an adult with an advanced solid tumor such as melanoma, head and neck, liver or kidney cancer.

This rearrangement joins TRBV5-1 to TRBJ1-2; D is possibly TRBD1 (6 bases). The CDR3 runs to 15 residues. The germline gives CDR1 SGHRS, CDR2 YFSETQ. Between the trimmed V and J ends, which lost 0 bases and 7 bases, there was a span of 16 bases. The CDR3 region is CASSLEATDRFGYTF. The CDR3, as DNA: TGCGCCAGCAGCTTGGAGGCTACTGACAGGTTTGGCTACACCTTC.

The gene calls are TRBV18 and TRBJ1-6, with 9 bases lining up with TRBD1. V lost 1 base, J lost 8 bases, and 3 bases stayed unmatched. Germline loops: CDR1 KGHSH, CDR2 LQKENI. This CDR3 has 15 residues. The CDR3 protein is CASSPRTGVDSPLHF. The CDR3 nucleotides are TGTGCCAGCTCACCACGGACAGGGGTCGATTCACCCCTCCACTTT.

This chain's CDR3 is CASNRGPNTEAFF. DNA for the CDR3: TGTGCCAGCAACAGGGGGCCTAACACTGAAGCTTTCTTT. This chain joins TRBV7-9 and TRBJ1-1; 9 bases match TRBD1. Germline loops: CDR1 SEHNR, CDR2 FQNEAQ (reference sequence). The CDR3 is 13 amino acids. The J segment lost 2 bases and the V segment lost 7 bases, leaving 2 bases of the junction unmatched.

This chain joins TRBV6-5 and TRBJ2-1; tentative D call: TRBD2 (5 bases). Trimming removed 0 bases at V and 1 base at J, with 10 bases between. Germline CDR1 is MNHEY and CDR2 is SVGAGI. The CDR3 is 16 amino acids. The CDR3 region is CASSYSLAFSYNEQFF. For the CDR3, the DNA is TGTGCCAGCAGTTACTCCTTAGCGTTTTCCTACAATGAGCAGTTCTTC.

The chain has TRBV5-1 and TRBJ2-7, with D maybe TRBD1 (6 bases). The germline V gene has CDR1 SGHRS and CDR2 YFSETQ. The CDR3 covers 14 residues. V lost 4 bases to trimming and J lost 4 bases, with 15 bases between them. DNA of the CDR3: TGCGCCAGCAGCCCACAGGGTCCCTGGTACGAGCAGTACTTC. Translating gives CASSPQGPWYEQYF. Combining the CDR3 with reference TRBV5-1 and TRBJ2-7 gives the whole variable domain KAGVTQTPRYLIKTRGQQVTLSCSPISGHRSVSWYQQTPGQGLQFLFEYFSETQRNKGNFPGRFSGRQFSNSRSEMNVSTLELGDSALYLCASSPQGPWYEQYFGPGTRLTVT.

V gene TRBV7-2 combines with J gene TRBJ1-4, with D possibly TRBD1 on 6 matching bases. CDR1 is SGHTA and CDR2 is FQGNSA in the germline V gene. V was cut by 5 bases and J by 6 bases, with 10 bases left in between. The CDR3 consists of 13 residues. Here the CDR3 DNA reads TGTGCCAGCAGCCAATGGACAGATGAAAAACTGTTTTTT. Its protein is CASSQWTDEKLFF.

The genes are TRBV30 and TRBJ1-2; D uncertain. Germline assignment: CDR1 GTSNPN and CDR2 SVGIG (reference sequence). The CDR3 consists of 12 residues. Trimming took 8 bases from V and 8 from J, leaving 18 bases between them. Here the CDR3 reads CALGGFLPGYTF. In DNA form, the CDR3 reads TGTGCCCTAGGCGGGTTTCTCCCGGGCTACACCTTC.

The chain links TRBV9 to TRBJ1-5; D gene uncertain. Germline assignment: CDR1 SGDLS and CDR2 YYNGEE. The CDR3 consists of 15 residues. Deletions cut 0 bases from V and 4 bases from J, with 11 bases between. The DNA for the CDR3 is TGTGCCAGCAGCGTAGGCCCCAGTGCTAATCAGCCCCAGCATTTT. This gives the protein CASSVGPSANQPQHF.

This clone was picked up one time. The rearrangement links TRBV6-6 to TRBJ1-5; D gene ambiguous. Germline lookup yields CDR1 MNHNY and CDR2 SVGAGI (reference sequence). The CDR3 has 16 residues. V lost 0 bases and J 0 bases, leaving 9 bases between the germline ends. The CDR3 DNA sequence: TGTGCCAGCAGTTACTCGAAGGCTATTAGCAATCAGCCCCAGCATTTT. This sequence encodes CASSYSKAISNQPQHF.

The chain uses TRBV27 and TRBJ1-3; perhaps TRBD1 as D (5 bases). The V gene's germline CDR1 is MNHEY and CDR2 SMNVEV (reference sequence). The CDR3 runs to 15 residues. With 5 bases removed from V and 0 bases from J, the gap between germline ends came to 11 bases. CDR3 loop: CASSAGPSSGNTIYF. The CDR3 DNA sequence: TGTGCCAGCAGTGCGGGACCGTCCTCTGGAAACACCATATATTTT.

The rearrangement uses TRBV6-5 and TRBJ1-1; a weak D match, TRBD1 (6 bases). This CDR3 spans 13 amino acids. Germline values: CDR1 MNHEY, CDR2 SVGAGI. V shed 7 bases and J shed 10 bases, with 19 bases lying between them. Written as DNA, the CDR3 is TGTGCCAGCACACAGCCGGGAGGGGGGGGAGCTTTCTTT. Its protein product is CASTQPGGGGAFF.

Only one count was recorded for this clone. The chain combines TRBV7-2 with TRBJ2-7; D is uncertain. CDR1 and CDR2 from the germline V gene are SGHTA and FQGNSA. Trimming stripped 1 base from V and 3 bases from J, with 13 bases between. CDR3 length: 15 residues. The CDR3 is CASSLDDSYLYEQYF. In DNA, the CDR3 is TGTGCCAGCAGCTTAGATGACTCTTACCTCTACGAGCAGTACTTC.

The chain has TRBV5-1 and TRBJ2-5, with D tentatively TRBD1 or TRBD2 (6 bases each). V lost 7 bases and J 2 bases, leaving 18 bases between the germline ends. The CDR3 covers 15 residues. Germline loops: CDR1 SGHRS, CDR2 YFSETQ. Here the CDR3 reads CASHMGGSNQETQYF. DNA for the CDR3: TGCGCCAGCCACATGGGGGGCAGCAATCAAGAGACCCAGTACTTC. Supplemented by reference TRBV5-1 and TRBJ2-5, the full variable domain reads KAGVTQTPRYLIKTRGQQVTLSCSPISGHRSVSWYQQTPGQGLQFLFEYFSETQRNKGNFPGRFSGRQFSNSRSEMNVSTLELGDSALYLCASHMGGSNQETQYFGPGTRLLVL.

This chain links TRBV6-5 with TRBJ1-2; D is possibly TRBD1 (5 bases). The V gene lost 6 bases and the J gene lost 4 bases, with 18 bases spanning the gap. The germline CDR1 and CDR2 sequences are MNHEY and SVGAGI. There are 15 residues in the CDR3. The CDR3 DNA is TGTGCCAGCAGCCGCCTCTCTCTAAGGGGCTATGGCTACACCTTC. It yields the protein CASSRLSLRGYGYTF.

The chain employs TRBV5-1 and TRBJ2-1; tentative D call: TRBD1 (6 bases). From germline, CDR1 is SGHRS and CDR2 YFSETQ. Trimming removed 0 bases at V and 0 bases at J, with 10 bases between. CDR3 length equals 16 residues. CDR3 loop: CASSLASRGSYNEQFF. DNA for the CDR3: TGCGCCAGCAGCTTGGCCTCCAGGGGCTCCTACAATGAGCAGTTCTTC.

V usage is TRBV10-3 and J usage is TRBJ1-1; the match to TRBD1 covers 9 bases. The germline V gene has CDR1 ENHRY and CDR2 SYGVKD. The CDR3 sequence is 14 residues long. J was trimmed by 6 bases and V by 2 bases; bases with no gene match: 4. Here the CDR3 reads CAISERTGVSEAFF. CDR3 DNA: TGTGCCATCAGTGAGAGGACAGGGGTTTCTGAAGCTTTCTTT.

The chain uses TRBV28 and TRBJ1-5; D might be TRBD1 (6 bases). Trimming shortened V by 6 bases and J by 2 bases, and 8 bases separated the two germline ends. The germline gives CDR1 MDHEN, CDR2 SYDVKM. The CDR3 consists of 13 residues. CDR3 protein: CASRQGGNQPQHF. The CDR3 DNA sequence: TGTGCCAGCAGACAGGGTGGCAATCAGCCCCAGCATTTT.

This clone was seen a few times. The chain couples TRBV28 to TRBJ1-6; D remains ambiguous. V was clipped by 7 bases and J by 7 bases, with 14 bases between them. CDR3 length equals 14 residues. Germline assignment: CDR1 MDHEN and CDR2 SYDVKM. The CDR3 DNA reads TGTGCCAGCAAGTCCTCACAGATGAATTCACCCCTCCACTTT. Protein: CASKSSQMNSPLHF.

The J gene is TRBJ1-4, the V gene TRBV7-9; no clear D. From germline, CDR1 is SEHNR and CDR2 FQNEAQ (reference sequence). CDR3 length: 14 amino acids. Trimming pared 7 bases from V and 3 bases from J, leaving 12 bases between. The CDR3 region is CASNRGDANEKLFF. The CDR3 nucleotides read TGTGCCAGCAACCGTGGAGATGCTAATGAAAAACTGTTTTTT.

The V call is TRBV5-6, the J call TRBJ2-5, with D perhaps TRBD1 (6 bases). Trimming removed 3 bases at V and 2 bases at J, with 14 bases between. CDR3 length: 15 amino acids. Germline CDR1 reads SGHDT; CDR2 reads YYEEEE. The CDR3 DNA sequence: TGTGCCAGCAGCTGGGCATTACAGGGTCAAGAGACCCAGTACTTC. The encoded protein is CASSWALQGQETQYF.

V usage is TRBV19 and J usage is TRBJ2-7; 9 bases agree with TRBD1. Germline CDR1 reads LNHDA; CDR2 reads SQIVND (reference sequence). The CDR3 totals 15 residues. The V segment lost 8 bases and the J segment 7 bases; nucleotides outside the gene matches: 15. CDR3 sequence reads: CASRKTGTGLGEQYF. CDR3 coding DNA: TGTGCCAGTCGTAAAACCGGGACAGGGCTAGGGGAGCAGTACTTC.